The 3 T cell receptor beta chains presented below share a single source sample, sequenced in a study of shared clonotypes between healthy human individuals. Some clones are missing from TCRdb's copy, which holds only in-frame ones; the method was immunoSEQ multiplex PCR. Here the sample spans about 1 million clones, roughly 75% being singletons. Material for sequencing was memory CD4+ T cells sorted from blood. Stated subset: CD45RA-negative fraction. The receptors here all came from a man between 18 and 29 years old in good health.

This chain links TRBV27 with TRBJ2-5, with TRBD2 identical over 9 bases. Trimming at V came to 5 bases and at J to 3 bases, leaving 10 bases not matched to a gene. The CDR3 consists of 16 residues. Per germline, CDR1 MNHEY and CDR2 SMNVEV (reference sequence). CDR3 amino acids: CASSLLKAGGKETQYF. CDR3 nucleotide sequence: TGTGCCAGCAGTCTCTTAAAAGCGGGGGGAAAAGAGACCCAGTACTTC.

V is TRBV5-1 and J is TRBJ2-5, with 7 bases that match TRBD1. Trimming cost V 3 bases and J 7 bases; bases outside gene matches: 12. CDR1 and CDR2 from the germline V gene are SGHRS and YFSETQ. The CDR3 is 15 amino acids. CDR3 nucleotide sequence: TGCGCCAGCAGCTACATACACAGGGGCGAAGGGACCCAGTACTTC. This sequence encodes CASSYIHRGEGTQYF.

This clone was seen a single time. The rearrangement links TRBV29-1 to TRBJ2-7, with 7 bases fitting TRBD2. After removal of 6 bases from V and 2 bases from J, the junction contained 10 bases not matched to a gene. CDR3 length equals 14 residues. Germline V lookup: CDR1 SQVTM, CDR2 ANQGSEA. The CDR3 protein is CSVRPGGGAYEQYF. CDR3 in DNA: TGCAGCGTGAGGCCCGGCGGGGGAGCCTACGAGCAGTACTTC.